Listed below are T cell receptor beta chains from one sample, sequenced in a study of T cell repertoires in cytomegalovirus infection. TCRdb called the reads again in MiXCR, with one record for every CDR3 protein. The table shows almost 500,000 distinct CDR3 sequences, with around 11% occurring only once. Sequencing was done on a sample of PBMCs. Every receptor here comes from a human donor in good health (CMV status not recorded). Some clones in this sample may be carry-over from other donors' samples. Each CDR3 is given with its conserved first and last residue. Fields, in order: D gene, J gene, V gene, clone size, CDR3 protein, CDR3 DNA. The D gene is left open where the match is weak. Clone size, where shown, is once, few, many, or a class for clones that have expanded.

>TRBD2|TRBJ2-1|TRBV29-1|many
CSVERSGRAHNEQFF
TGCAGCGTAGAGAGGTCCGGGAGGGCCCACAATGAGCAGTTCTTC
>.|TRBJ2-1|TRBV7-9|.
CASSLPRDWNSYNEQFF
TGTGCCAGCAGCCTTCCCAGGGACTGGAATTCCTACAATGAGCAGTTCTTC
>.|TRBJ2-7|TRBV6-1|many
CASSQREGRGYEQYF
TGTGCCAGCAGCCAACGGGAAGGGCGGGGCTACGAGCAGTACTTC
>TRBD1|TRBJ1-1|TRBV12-3/TRBV12-4|few
CASSLVQGAIEAFF
TGTGCCAGCAGTTTAGTCCAGGGGGCTATTGAAGCTTTCTTT
>.|TRBJ2-3|TRBV29-1|.
CSVSTGAYTDTQYF
TGCAGCGTTTCCACCGGGGCCTACACAGATACGCAGTATTTT
>TRBD1|TRBJ1-3|TRBV7-8|many
CASSSLWTGGKGNTIYF
TGTGCCAGCAGTTCGCTATGGACAGGGGGGAAGGGAAACACCATATATTTT
>TRBD1|TRBJ2-5|TRBV24-1|.
CATSDRGREETQYF
TGTGCCACCAGTGACAGGGGGCGCGAGGAGACCCAGTACTTC
>.|TRBJ1-3|TRBV28|.
CASTLGAALENTIYF
TGTGCCAGCACCCTCGGGGCTGCTCTGGAAAACACCATATATTTT
>.|TRBJ2-2|TRBV19|many
CASSKAGDFSTGELFF
TGTGCCAGTAGTAAGGCCGGGGACTTCTCCACCGGGGAGCTGTTTTTT
>TRBD1|TRBJ2-2|TRBV12-3/TRBV12-4|many
CASSPGQAGELFF
TGTGCCAGCAGTCCCGGACAGGCCGGGGAGCTGTTTTTT
>.|TRBJ1-1|TRBV6-1|few
CASSPRTASMNTEAFF
TGTGCCAGCAGCCCCCGGACAGCCTCCATGAACACTGAAGCTTTCTTT
>.|TRBJ2-3|TRBV28|.
CASSPRLGPTDTQYF
TGTGCCAGCAGTCCCCGACTAGGCCCCACAGATACGCAGTATTTT
>.|TRBJ2-3|TRBV6-5|many
CASLGAYDTQYF
TGTGCCAGCCTAGGGGCGTACGATACGCAGTATTTT
>TRBD2|TRBJ2-7|TRBV3-1|.
CASSQDIGSGTSGYEQYF
TGTGCCAGCAGCCAAGATATCGGCTCCGGGACTAGCGGATACGAGCAGTACTTC
>.|TRBJ2-1|TRBV30|.
CAWTYGRVMGNEQFF
TGTGCCTGGACGTATGGCCGGGTTATGGGAAATGAGCAGTTCTTC
>TRBD1|TRBJ2-7|TRBV4-1|.
CASSGQGGSHEQYF
TGCGCCAGCAGCGGACAGGGAGGATCCCACGAGCAGTACTTC
>TRBD1|TRBJ2-7|TRBV27|few
CASSLPTGSEQYF
TGTGCCAGCAGTCTCCCGACAGGGTCCGAGCAGTACTTC
>TRBD2|TRBJ2-3|TRBV5-1|many
CASSLFGTSGSKTDTQYF
TGCGCCAGCAGCTTGTTTGGGACTAGCGGGAGTAAGACAGATACGCAGTATTTT
>.|TRBJ1-1|TRBV10-2|.
CASGSTPGGTEAFF
TGCGCCAGTGGGTCGACCCCCGGAGGGACTGAAGCTTTCTTT
>.|TRBJ2-1|TRBV12-3/TRBV12-4|many
CASSLGLSEQFF
TGTGCCAGCAGTTTAGGACTCAGTGAGCAGTTCTTC
>.|TRBJ1-2|TRBV19|few
CASSNLDMREDGYTF
TGTGCCAGTAGTAATCTGGACATGCGGGAGGATGGCTACACCTTC
>.|TRBJ1-3|TRBV28|many
CASSLQNSGNTIYF
TGTGCCAGCAGCCTACAGAACTCTGGAAACACCATATATTTT
>.|TRBJ2-7|TRBV19|many
CASSIERAYEQYF
TGTGCCAGTAGTATAGAAAGAGCCTACGAGCAGTACTTC
>.|TRBJ1-1|TRBV28|many
CASSLESRTEAFF
TGTGCCAGCAGTTTAGAGTCTAGAACTGAAGCTTTCTTT
>.|TRBJ2-2|TRBV7-6|many
CASSSIGVLTTGELFF
TGTGCCAGCAGCTCGATAGGGGTGCTAACCACCGGGGAGCTGTTTTTT
>.|TRBJ1-2|TRBV19|.
CATQFQGTNYGYTF
TGTGCCACCCAGTTCCAGGGAACTAACTATGGCTACACCTTC
>TRBD2|TRBJ2-2|TRBV6-2/TRBV6-3|.
CASSYEASGRTGELFF
TGTGCCAGCAGTTACGAGGCTAGCGGGAGGACCGGGGAGCTGTTTTTT
>.|TRBJ2-7|TRBV6-5|.
CASSYSGVWGDEQYF
TGTGCCAGCAGTTACTCGGGCGTCTGGGGGGACGAGCAGTACTTC
>TRBD1|TRBJ2-7|TRBV19|.
CASSITGGGGEQYF
TGTGCCAGTAGTATCACAGGGGGCGGCGGCGAGCAGTACTTC
>.|TRBJ2-2|TRBV7-8|many
CASSLRQPQELFF
TGTGCCAGCAGCTTACGACAGCCGCAGGAGCTGTTTTTT
>TRBD1|TRBJ1-1|TRBV28|.
CASSLTDRGRLNTEAFF
TGTGCCAGCAGTCTTACGGACAGGGGGAGATTGAACACTGAAGCTTTCTTT
>.|TRBJ2-3|TRBV7-9|.
CASQGAISTDTQYF
TGTGCCAGCCAGGGCGCAATCTCCACAGATACGCAGTATTTT
>.|TRBJ2-2|TRBV6-1|many
CASINQLATGELFF
TGTGCCAGCATTAACCAGCTAGCAACCGGGGAGCTGTTTTTT
>.|TRBJ2-5|TRBV27|many
CASIGGTDQETQYF
TGTGCCAGCATTGGGGGCACAGATCAAGAGACCCAGTACTTC
>TRBD1|TRBJ1-6|TRBV18|many
CASSPRGDPGQGGSPLHF
TGTGCCAGCTCACCGAGGGGAGATCCGGGACAGGGCGGTTCACCCCTCCACTTT
>.|TRBJ2-1|TRBV11-2|few
CASSPERGQFF
TGTGCCAGCAGCCCAGAAAGGGGGCAGTTCTTC
>.|TRBJ1-2|TRBV10-3|few
CAISDSARGGNYGYTF
TGTGCCATCAGTGACTCCGCCCGGGGCGGGAACTATGGCTACACCTTC
>.|TRBJ2-1|TRBV5-6|many
CASSSEAATSYNEQFF
TGTGCCAGCAGCTCTGAGGCGGCAACCTCCTACAATGAGCAGTTCTTC
>TRBD1|TRBJ2-2|TRBV28|.
CASSLDRGVNTGELFF
TGTGCCAGCAGCCTAGACAGGGGGGTAAACACCGGGGAGCTGTTTTTT
>TRBD1|TRBJ1-5|TRBV5-5|few
CASSRTGNLPQHF
TGTGCCAGCAGTCGGACAGGGAATTTGCCCCAGCATTTT
>TRBD2|TRBJ2-1|TRBV20-1|.
CSARRATSDGEQFF
TGCAGTGCTAGGCGCGCGACTAGCGACGGTGAGCAGTTCTTC
>.|TRBJ1-1|TRBV24-1|.
CATRTEENTEAFF
TGTGCCACAAGGACAGAAGAGAACACTGAAGCTTTCTTT